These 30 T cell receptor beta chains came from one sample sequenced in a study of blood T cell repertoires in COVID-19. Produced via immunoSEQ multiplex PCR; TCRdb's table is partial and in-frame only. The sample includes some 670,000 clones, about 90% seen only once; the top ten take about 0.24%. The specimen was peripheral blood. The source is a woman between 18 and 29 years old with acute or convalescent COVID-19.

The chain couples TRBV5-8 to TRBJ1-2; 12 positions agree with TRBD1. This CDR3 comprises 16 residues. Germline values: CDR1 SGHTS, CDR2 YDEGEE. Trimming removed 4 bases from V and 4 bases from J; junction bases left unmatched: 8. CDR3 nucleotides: TGTGCCAGCAGCCCCCAAGGGGACAGGGGGCTCTATGGCTACACCTTC. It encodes CASSPQGDRGLYGYTF.

The chain's CDR3 is CASSELTSGGYNEQFF. The CDR3, as DNA: TGTGCCAGCAGTGAACTAACTAGCGGGGGTTACAATGAGCAGTTCTTC. The gene calls are TRBV6-1 and TRBJ2-1, with 11 bases fitting TRBD2. CDR1 MNHNS and CDR2 SASEGT come from the germline V gene. The V segment lost 2 bases and the J segment 4 bases; nucleotides outside the gene matches: 4. This CDR3 has 16 amino acids.

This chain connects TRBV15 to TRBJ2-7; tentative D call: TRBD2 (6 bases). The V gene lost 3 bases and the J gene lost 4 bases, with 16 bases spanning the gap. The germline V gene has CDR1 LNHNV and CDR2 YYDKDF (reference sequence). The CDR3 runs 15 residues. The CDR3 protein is CATSRALTEGYEQYF. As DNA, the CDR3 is TGTGCCACCAGCAGGGCCCTGACGGAGGGGTACGAGCAGTACTTC. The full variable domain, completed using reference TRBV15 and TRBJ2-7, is DAMVIQNPRYQVTQFGKPVTLSCSQTLNHNVMYWYQQKSSQAPKLLFHYYDKDFNNEADTPDNFQSRRPNTSFCFLDIRSPGLGDTAMYLCATSRALTEGYEQYFGPGTRLTVT.

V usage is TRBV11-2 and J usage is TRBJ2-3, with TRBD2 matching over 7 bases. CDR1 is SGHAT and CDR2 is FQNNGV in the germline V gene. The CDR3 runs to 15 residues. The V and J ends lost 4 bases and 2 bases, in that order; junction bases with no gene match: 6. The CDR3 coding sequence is TGTGCCAGCAGCTCCGCTAGCGGACCCACAGATACGCAGTATTTT. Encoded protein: CASSSASGPTDTQYF.

CDR3 bases: TGCAGTGCTAGTTCCGGGACAGGGGGTTTGAATGAGCAGTTCTTC. This sequence encodes CSASSGTGGLNEQFF. The chain uses TRBV20-1 and TRBJ2-1, with TRBD1 matching 11 bases. The germline CDR1 and CDR2 sequences are DFQATT and SNEGSKA (reference sequence). With V trimmed by 3 bases and J by 7 bases, 8 bases remained unmatched. CDR3 length: 15 amino acids.

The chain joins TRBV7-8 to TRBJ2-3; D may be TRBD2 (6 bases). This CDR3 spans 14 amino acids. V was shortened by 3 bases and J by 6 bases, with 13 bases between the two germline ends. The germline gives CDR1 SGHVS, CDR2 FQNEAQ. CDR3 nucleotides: TGTGCCAGCAGCTTTTCCGGGAGAGGTGATACGCAGTATTTT. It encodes CASSFSGRGDTQYF.

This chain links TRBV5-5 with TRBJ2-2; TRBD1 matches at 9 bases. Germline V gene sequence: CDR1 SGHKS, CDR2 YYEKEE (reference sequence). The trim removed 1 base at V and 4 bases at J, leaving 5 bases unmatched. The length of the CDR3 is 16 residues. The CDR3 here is CASSLRKGQGTGELFF. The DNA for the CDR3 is TGTGCCAGCAGCTTGAGAAAGGGACAGGGCACCGGGGAGCTGTTTTTT. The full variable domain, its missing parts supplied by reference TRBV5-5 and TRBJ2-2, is DAGVTQSPTHLIKTRGQQVTLRCSPISGHKSVSWYQQVLGQGPQFIFQYYEKEERGRGNFPDRFSARQFPNYSSELNVNALLLGDSALYLCASSLRKGQGTGELFFGEGSRLTVL.

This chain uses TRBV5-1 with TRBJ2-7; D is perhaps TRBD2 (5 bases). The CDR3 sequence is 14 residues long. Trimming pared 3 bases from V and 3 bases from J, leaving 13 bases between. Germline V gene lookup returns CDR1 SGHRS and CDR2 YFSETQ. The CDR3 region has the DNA TGCGCCAGCAGCTCCAACCCCGGGAACTACGAGCAGTACTTC. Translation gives CASSSNPGNYEQYF.

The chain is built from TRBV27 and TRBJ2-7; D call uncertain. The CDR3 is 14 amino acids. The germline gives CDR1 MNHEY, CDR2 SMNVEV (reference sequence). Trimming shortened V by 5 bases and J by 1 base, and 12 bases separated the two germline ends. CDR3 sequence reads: CASSTRHASYEQYF. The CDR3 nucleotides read TGTGCCAGCAGTACCCGACACGCATCCTACGAGCAGTACTTC.

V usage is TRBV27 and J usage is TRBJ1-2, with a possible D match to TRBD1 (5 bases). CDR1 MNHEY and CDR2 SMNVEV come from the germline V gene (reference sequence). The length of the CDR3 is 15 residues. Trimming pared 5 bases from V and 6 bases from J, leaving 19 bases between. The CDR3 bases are TGTGCCAGCAGTCCGTCCCTGGCGGGGCGGGATGGCTACACCTTC. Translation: CASSPSLAGRDGYTF.

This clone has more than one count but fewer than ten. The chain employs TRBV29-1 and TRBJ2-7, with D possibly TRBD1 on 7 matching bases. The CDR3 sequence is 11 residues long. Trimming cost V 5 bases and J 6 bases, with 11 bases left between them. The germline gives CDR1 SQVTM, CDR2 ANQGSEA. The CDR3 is CSVSGGGEQYF. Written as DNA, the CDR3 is TGCAGCGTTTCAGGGGGAGGCGAGCAGTACTTC.

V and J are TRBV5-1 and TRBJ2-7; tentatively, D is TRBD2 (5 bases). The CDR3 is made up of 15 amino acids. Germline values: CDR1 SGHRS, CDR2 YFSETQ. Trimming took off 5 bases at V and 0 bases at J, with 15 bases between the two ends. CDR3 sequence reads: CASSLFGESSYEQYF. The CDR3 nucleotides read TGCGCCAGCAGTTTATTCGGGGAAAGCTCCTACGAGCAGTACTTC. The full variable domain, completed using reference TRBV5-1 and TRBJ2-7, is KAGVTQTPRYLIKTRGQQVTLSCSPISGHRSVSWYQQTPGQGLQFLFEYFSETQRNKGNFPGRFSGRQFSNSRSEMNVSTLELGDSALYLCASSLFGESSYEQYFGPGTRLTVT.

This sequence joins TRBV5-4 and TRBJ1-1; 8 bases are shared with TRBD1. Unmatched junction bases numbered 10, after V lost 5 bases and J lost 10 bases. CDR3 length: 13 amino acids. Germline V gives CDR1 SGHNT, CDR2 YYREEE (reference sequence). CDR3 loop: CASSSGQGGVAFF. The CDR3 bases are TGTGCCAGCAGTTCCGGACAGGGTGGGGTAGCTTTCTTT.

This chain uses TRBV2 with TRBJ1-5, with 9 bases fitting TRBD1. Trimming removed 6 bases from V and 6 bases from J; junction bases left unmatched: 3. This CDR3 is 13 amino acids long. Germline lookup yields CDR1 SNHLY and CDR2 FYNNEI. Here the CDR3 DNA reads TGTGCCAGCAGCGGGACAGGGCTTCAGCCCCAGCATTTT. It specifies CASSGTGLQPQHF.

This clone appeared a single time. The CDR3 protein is CASSFLAGVSTDTQYF. The CDR3 DNA is TGTGCCAGCAGTTTTCTAGCGGGGGTTAGCACAGATACGCAGTATTTT. V is TRBV27 and J is TRBJ2-3; 10 nucleotides line up with TRBD2. J gave up 0 bases and V 3 bases, and 3 bases lay outside the gene matches. This CDR3 comprises 16 residues. Germline V gives CDR1 MNHEY, CDR2 SMNVEV (reference sequence).

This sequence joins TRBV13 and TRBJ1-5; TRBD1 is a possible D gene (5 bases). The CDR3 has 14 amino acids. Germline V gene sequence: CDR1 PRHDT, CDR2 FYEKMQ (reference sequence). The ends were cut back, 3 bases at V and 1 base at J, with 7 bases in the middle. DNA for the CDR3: TGTGCCAGCAGCTTGGAGGGGAGCAATCAGCCCCAGCATTTT. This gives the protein CASSLEGSNQPQHF.

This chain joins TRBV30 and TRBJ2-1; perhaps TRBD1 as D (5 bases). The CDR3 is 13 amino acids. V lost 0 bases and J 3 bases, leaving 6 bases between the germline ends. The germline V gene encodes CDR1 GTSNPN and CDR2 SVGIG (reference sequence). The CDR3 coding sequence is TGTGCCTGGAGTGTAGGACACTACAATGAGCAGTTCTTC. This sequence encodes CAWSVGHYNEQFF.

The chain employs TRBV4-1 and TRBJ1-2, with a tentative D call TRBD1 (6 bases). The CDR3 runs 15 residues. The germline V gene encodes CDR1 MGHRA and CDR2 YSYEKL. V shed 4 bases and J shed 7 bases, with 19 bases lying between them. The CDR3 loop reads CASSLSDSLSAGYTF. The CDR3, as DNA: TGCGCCAGCAGCCTCTCGGACAGCCTCTCCGCTGGCTACACCTTC.

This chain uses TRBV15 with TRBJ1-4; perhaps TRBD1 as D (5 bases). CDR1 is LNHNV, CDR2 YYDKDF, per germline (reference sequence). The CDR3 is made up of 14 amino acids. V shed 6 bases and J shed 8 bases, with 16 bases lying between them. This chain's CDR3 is CATRAGAELEKLFF. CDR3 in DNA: TGTGCCACCAGGGCTGGGGCAGAACTCGAAAAACTGTTTTTT.

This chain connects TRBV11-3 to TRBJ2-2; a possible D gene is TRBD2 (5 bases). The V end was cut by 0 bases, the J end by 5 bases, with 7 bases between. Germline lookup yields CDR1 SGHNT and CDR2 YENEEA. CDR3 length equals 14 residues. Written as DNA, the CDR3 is TGTGCCAGCAGCTTAGAGTCGGGAACCGGGGAGCTGTTTTTT. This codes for CASSLESGTGELFF. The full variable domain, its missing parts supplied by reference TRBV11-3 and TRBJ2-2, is EAGVVQSPRYKIIEKKQPVAFWCNPISGHNTLYWYLQNLGQGPELLIRYENEEAVDDSQLPKDRFSAERLKGVDSTLKIQPAELGDSAVYLCASSLESGTGELFFGEGSRLTVL.

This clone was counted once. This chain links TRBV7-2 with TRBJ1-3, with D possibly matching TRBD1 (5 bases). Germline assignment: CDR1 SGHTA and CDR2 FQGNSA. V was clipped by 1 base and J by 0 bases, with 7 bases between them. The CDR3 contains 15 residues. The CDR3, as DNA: TGTGCCAGCAGCTTAGGACAGACCTCTGGAAACACCATATATTTT. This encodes CASSLGQTSGNTIYF.

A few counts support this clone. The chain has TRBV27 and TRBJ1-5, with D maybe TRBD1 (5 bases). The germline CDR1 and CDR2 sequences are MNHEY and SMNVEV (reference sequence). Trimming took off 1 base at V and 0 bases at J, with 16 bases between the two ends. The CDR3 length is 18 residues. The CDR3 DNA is TGTGCCAGCAGTTTATTTCCCCCAGGGAGGTATAGCAATCAGCCCCAGCATTTT. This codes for CASSLFPPGRYSNQPQHF.

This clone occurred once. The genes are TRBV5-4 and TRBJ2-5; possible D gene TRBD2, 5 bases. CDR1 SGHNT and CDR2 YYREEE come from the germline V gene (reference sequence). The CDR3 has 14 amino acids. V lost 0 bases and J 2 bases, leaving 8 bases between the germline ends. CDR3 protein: CASSLAGLQETQYF. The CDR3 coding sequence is TGTGCCAGCAGCTTGGCGGGGTTACAAGAGACCCAGTACTTC.

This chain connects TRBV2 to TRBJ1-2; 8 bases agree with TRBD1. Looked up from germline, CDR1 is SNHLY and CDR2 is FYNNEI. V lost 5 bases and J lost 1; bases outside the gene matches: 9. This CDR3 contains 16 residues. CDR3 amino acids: CASSWEAGGRNYGYTF. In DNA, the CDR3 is TGTGCCAGCAGTTGGGAGGCAGGGGGCCGTAACTATGGCTACACCTTC.

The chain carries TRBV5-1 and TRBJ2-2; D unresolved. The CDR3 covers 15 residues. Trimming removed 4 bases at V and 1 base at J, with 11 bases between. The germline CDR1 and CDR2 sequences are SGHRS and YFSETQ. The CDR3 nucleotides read TGCGCCAGCAGCGCGGCTAACGGGAACACCGGGGAGCTGTTTTTT. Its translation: CASSAANGNTGELFF.

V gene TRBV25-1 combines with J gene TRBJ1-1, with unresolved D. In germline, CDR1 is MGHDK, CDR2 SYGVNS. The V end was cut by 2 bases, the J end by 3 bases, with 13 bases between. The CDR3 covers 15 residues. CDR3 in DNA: TGTGCCAGCAGTGAACGCGGGAAGTGGGACACTGAAGCTTTCTTT. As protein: CASSERGKWDTEAFF.

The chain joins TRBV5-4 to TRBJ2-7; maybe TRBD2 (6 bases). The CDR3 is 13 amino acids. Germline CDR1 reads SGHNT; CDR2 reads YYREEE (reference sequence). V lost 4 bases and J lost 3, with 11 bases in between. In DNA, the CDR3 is TGTGCCAGCAGCCCGGGACTTCACTACGAGCAGTACTTC. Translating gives CASSPGLHYEQYF. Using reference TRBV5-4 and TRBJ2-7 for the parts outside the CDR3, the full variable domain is ETGVTQSPTHLIKTRGQQVTLRCSSQSGHNTVSWYQQALGQGPQFIFQYYREEENGRGNFPPRFSGLQFPNYSSELNVNALELDDSALYLCASSPGLHYEQYFGPGTRLTVT.

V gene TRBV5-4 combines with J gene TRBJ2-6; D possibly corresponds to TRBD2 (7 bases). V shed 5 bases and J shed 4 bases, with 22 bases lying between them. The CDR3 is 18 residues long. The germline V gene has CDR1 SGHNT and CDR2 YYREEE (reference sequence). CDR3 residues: CASSHKGEGSSGANVLTF. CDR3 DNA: TGTGCCAGCAGTCATAAGGGGGAGGGAAGCTCCGGGGCCAACGTCCTGACTTTC.

The CDR3 region is CASSKTGGDQPQHF. The CDR3 DNA reads TGTGCCAGCAGCAAGACAGGGGGAGATCAGCCCCAGCATTTT. The V gene is TRBV7-8, the J gene TRBJ1-5, with 9 bases matching TRBD1. Germline assignment: CDR1 SGHVS and CDR2 FQNEAQ. CDR3 length: 14 residues. After removal of 5 bases from V and 5 bases from J, the junction contained 4 bases not matched to a gene.

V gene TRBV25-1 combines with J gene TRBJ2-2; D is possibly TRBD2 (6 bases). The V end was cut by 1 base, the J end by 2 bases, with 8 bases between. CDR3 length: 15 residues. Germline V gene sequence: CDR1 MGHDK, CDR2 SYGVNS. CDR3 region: CASSEFSGNTGELFF. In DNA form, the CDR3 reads TGTGCCAGCAGTGAATTTAGCGGAAACACCGGGGAGCTGTTTTTT.